This T cell receptor beta chain was profiled in a study of a mutant IDH1 vaccine in newly diagnosed glioma. Whole-study context: Eight vaccinations reached patients in weeks 1, 3, 5, 7, 11, 15, 19 and 23.

In the case of this clone: What it binds is not known.

The assay was immunoSEQ multiplex PCR, and TCRdb's table has in-frame clones only and misses some. The sample holds tens of thousands of clones, just under 80% seen once. Sample time point: week 11, during vaccination. Topical imiquimod was applied with each vaccine dose, which held 300 ug of mutant IDH1 20-mer peptide. Donors had new IDH1-mutant astrocytomas of WHO grade 3 or 4 (ATRX-lost). V gave up 3 bases and J gave up 1 base, with 9 bases separating them. CDR1 and CDR2 (germline): KGHSH, LQKENI. The CDR3 is made up of 14 amino acids. Source: PBMCs, taken from a glioma patient whose treatment included an IDH1 peptide vaccine. The clonotype was recovered from a man aged 30 to 45 with glioma. V and J are TRBV18 and TRBJ1-1; D unclear. CDR3 sequence: CASSPLNRNTEAFF. Written as DNA, the CDR3 is TGTGCCAGCTCACCTTTAAACAGGAACACTGAAGCTTTCTTT.